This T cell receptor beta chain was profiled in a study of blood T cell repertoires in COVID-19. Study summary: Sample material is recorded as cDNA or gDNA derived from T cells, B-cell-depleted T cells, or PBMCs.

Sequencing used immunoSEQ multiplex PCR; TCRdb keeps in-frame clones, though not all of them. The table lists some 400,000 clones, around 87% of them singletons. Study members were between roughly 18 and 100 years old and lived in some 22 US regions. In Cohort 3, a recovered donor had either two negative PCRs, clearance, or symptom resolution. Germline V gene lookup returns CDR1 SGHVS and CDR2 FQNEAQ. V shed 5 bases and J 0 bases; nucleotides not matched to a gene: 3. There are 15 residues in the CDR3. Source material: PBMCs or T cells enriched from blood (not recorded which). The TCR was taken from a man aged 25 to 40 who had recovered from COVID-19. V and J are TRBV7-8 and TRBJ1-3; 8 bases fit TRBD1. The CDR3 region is CASSRTGFSGNTIYF. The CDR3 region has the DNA TGTGCCAGCAGCCGGACAGGGTTCTCTGGAAACACCATATATTTT.